A single sample is the source of the 11 T cell receptor beta chains below, sequenced in a study of T cells in Graves' hyperthyroidism and ophthalmopathy. What was amplified from RNA transcripts were TCR beta CDR3 regions. During a first-round RT-PCR of the TCR CDR3, the HTBI primer set was used. From the multiplex PCR reads, TCRdb called clonotypes with MiXCR, one entry per CDR3 protein. The sample has a few hundred thousand distinct CDR3 sequences; around 15% are singletons. The sequenced sample consisted of blood. Every receptor here comes from a woman in her twenties or thirties with Graves' ophthalmopathy.

There are many counts of this clonotype. This chain uses TRBV7-9 with TRBJ1-1, with 11 positions matching TRBD1. Looked up from germline, CDR1 is SEHNR and CDR2 is FQNEAQ (reference sequence). The length of the CDR3 is 18 residues. V lost 4 bases, J lost 4 bases, and 14 bases stayed unmatched. The CDR3 coding sequence is TGTGCCAGCAGCTCCTTAACAGGGACAGGGGGTTTGGGCACTGAAGCTTTCTTT. This encodes CASSSLTGTGGLGTEAFF.

This clonotype was picked up a small number of times. The genes are TRBV10-3 and TRBJ1-1, with D possibly TRBD1 on 5 matching bases. CDR1 and CDR2 from the germline V gene are ENHRY and SYGVKD. The CDR3 has 13 amino acids. Trimming cost V 10 bases and J 3 bases, with 15 bases left between them. CDR3 protein: CATDHEGDTEAFF. The CDR3 DNA follows: TGTGCCACCGATCACGAAGGGGACACTGAAGCTTTCTTT.

Concerning this clonotype: This may stem from a read error, because a much larger clone lies one nucleotide away. The missing conserved phenylalanine or tryptophan at the end of this CDR3 makes a read error likely. This chain connects TRBV6-2 or TRBV6-3 to TRBJ1-2, with D unresolved. The CDR3 length is 13 residues. Germline lookup yields CDR1 MNHEY and CDR2 SVGEGT. V lost 5 bases, J lost 3 bases, and 10 bases lay in between. The CDR3: CASSDPGHYGYTL. CDR3 bases: TGTGCCAGCAGTGACCCGGGCCACTATGGCTACACCCTC.

This clonotype was observed many times. The CDR3 nucleotides read TGTGCCAGCGGCTCCACAGGGTTTTCGGCCAAAAACATTCAGTACTTC. Translated: CASGSTGFSAKNIQYF. The chain uses TRBV28 and TRBJ2-4; tentatively, D is TRBD1 (6 bases). Trimming shortened V by 8 bases and J by 1 base, and 18 bases separated the two germline ends. The CDR3 has 16 amino acids. CDR1 is MDHEN and CDR2 is SYDVKM in the germline V gene. Full variable domain (outside the CDR3, taken from reference TRBV28 and TRBJ2-4): DVKVTQSSRYLVKRTGEKVFLECVQDMDHENMFWYRQDPGLGLRLIYFSYDVKMKEKGDIPEGYSVSREKKERFSLILESASTNQTSMYLCASGSTGFSAKNIQYFGAGTRLSVL.

This chain joins TRBV9 and TRBJ2-5; weak D call: TRBD2 (6 bases). There are 15 residues in the CDR3. The germline V gene encodes CDR1 SGDLS and CDR2 YYNGEE. V dropped 4 bases and J dropped 5 bases, with 18 bases sitting between them. Here the CDR3 reads CASSPRPLALETQYF. CDR3 sequence (DNA): TGTGCCAGCAGCCCCCGTCCCCTAGCGTTGGAGACCCAGTACTTC.

In this sample, this clonotype turned up many times. The germline gene is not matched at one end of the junction; a read error may be the cause. As DNA, the CDR3 is TGCAGCGTTGAACAGGGGGCCTCCGACGAGCAGTACTTC. Its protein product is CSVEQGASDEQYF. This sequence joins TRBV29-1 and TRBJ2-7; the match to TRBD1 covers 8 bases. The CDR3 spans 13 residues. Germline V gives CDR1 SQVTM, CDR2 ANQGSEA.

This clonotype came up many times. The V call is TRBV7-6, the J call TRBJ1-1, with TRBD1 matching over 8 bases. With V trimmed by 1 base and J by 5 bases, 6 bases remained unmatched. Germline values: CDR1 SGHVS, CDR2 FNYEAQ. The CDR3 spans 15 residues. In DNA, the CDR3 is TGTGCCAGCAGCTTAGGAGCAGGGGGCCTGACTGAAGCTTTCTTT. Its protein product is CASSLGAGGLTEAFF.

At least ten counts were recorded for this clonotype. V is TRBV27 and J is TRBJ2-1; the match to TRBD1 covers 8 bases. The CDR3 is 15 amino acids. After removal of 9 bases from V and 5 bases from J, the junction contained 12 bases not matched to a gene. CDR1 is MNHEY and CDR2 is SMNVEV in the germline V gene (reference sequence). The CDR3 region has the DNA TGTGCCAGTAAGGCCTACAGGGGGACGAACAATGAGCAGTTCTTC. Translating gives CASKAYRGTNNEQFF.

This clonotype has ten or more counts. The chain links TRBV20-1 to TRBJ2-7; either TRBD1 or TRBD2 may supply D (5 bases each). The CDR3 consists of 13 residues. Looked up from germline, CDR1 is DFQATT and CDR2 is SNEGSKA (reference sequence). With 6 bases removed from V and 3 bases from J, the gap between germline ends came to 15 bases. The CDR3 reads CSAKAGTDYEQYF. The CDR3 DNA reads TGCAGTGCCAAAGCCGGGACCGACTACGAGCAGTACTTC.

This clonotype showed up many times. The chain is built from TRBV9 and TRBJ1-3; weak D call: TRBD1 (5 bases). The CDR3 covers 14 residues. Germline V CDR1 and CDR2: SGDLS, YYNGEE. Trimming left V 4 bases short and J 2 bases short, with 10 bases between. CDR3 protein: CASSPWGTGNTIYF. In DNA, the CDR3 is TGTGCCAGCAGCCCCTGGGGGACTGGAAACACCATATATTTT.

Ten or more counts support this clonotype. Relative to the germline gene, one junction end is altered; a read error may explain this. The rearrangement joins TRBV7-9 to TRBJ2-6, with D unclear. This CDR3 region has 12 residues. Per the germline V gene, CDR1 is SEHNR and CDR2 is FQNEAQ (reference sequence). The CDR3 nucleotides read TGTGCCAGCAGCTTTGTCTCTGGACCCAAAGCTTTC. Its protein product is CASSFVSGPKAF.